The clone carrying this T cell receptor (beta chain) was detected many times. Its antigen is as yet unknown. CDR3 length equals 14 residues. CDR1 is DFQATT, CDR2 SNEGSKA, per germline (reference sequence). V lost 6 bases and J 2 bases, leaving 17 bases between the germline ends. It was less than 13 ml of fresh peripheral blood that supplied the PBMCs. This sample stems from a study of T cells in Graves' hyperthyroidism and ophthalmopathy. RNA transcripts provided the source from which TCR beta CDR3 regions were amplified. With the HTBI primer set, the TCR CDR3 went through a first round of RT-PCR. From the multiplex PCR reads, TCRdb called clonotypes with MiXCR, one entry per CDR3 protein. The sample has roughly 360,000 distinct CDR3 sequences, roughly 12% seen once. Whole-study findings and limits: The blood repertoire included most of the expanded thyroid clonotypes above 0.001. The model made its ophthalmopathy prediction, and onset followed a median around 6.9 months later.

This TCR derives from a man under 40 with Graves' hyperthyroidism that later progressed to Graves' ophthalmopathy. The sequencing input was blood. The chain joins TRBV20-1 to TRBJ2-7; the D gene is possibly TRBD1 (5 bases). In DNA form, the CDR3 reads TGCAGTGCCCACTTTGGGGCGATGACCTACGAGCAGTACTTC. Amino acid sequence: CSAHFGAMTYEQYF.